What follows are 9 T cell receptor beta chains derived from one specimen sequenced in a study of shared clonotypes between healthy human individuals. The method was immunoSEQ multiplex PCR; TCRdb's version includes in-frame clones alone and lacks a portion of them. The repertoire holds under 650,000 clones, with 95% to 97% as singletons. Sequencing used naive CD4+ T cells sorted from blood. Subset specified: CD45RA+ positively selected. These receptors originate from a woman in her 30s in good health.

The chain recombines TRBV13 with TRBJ2-3, with D perhaps matching TRBD2 (5 bases). There are 15 residues in the CDR3. In germline, CDR1 is PRHDT, CDR2 FYEKMQ (reference sequence). V dropped 2 bases and J dropped 4 bases, with 13 bases sitting between them. The CDR3 nucleotides are TGTGCCAGCAGCTTAATCGGGAATAGCGCAGATACGCAGTATTTT. This gives the protein CASSLIGNSADTQYF. The whole variable domain, filled in from reference TRBV13 and TRBJ2-3, reads AAGVIQSPRHLIKEKRETATLKCYPIPRHDTVYWYQQGPGQDPQFLISFYEKMQSDKGSIPDRFSAQQFSDYHSELNMSSLELGDSALYFCASSLIGNSADTQYFGPGTRLTVL.

The chain combines TRBV11-2 with TRBJ2-5; D may be TRBD1 or TRBD2 (6 bases each). Trimming took 0 bases from V and 5 from J, leaving 13 bases between them. Germline assignment: CDR1 SGHAT and CDR2 FQNNGV. The CDR3 is 15 residues long. The CDR3 protein is CASSLDQGRIETQYF. CDR3 nucleotide sequence: TGTGCCAGCAGCTTAGATCAGGGGAGGATTGAGACCCAGTACTTC.

This chain joins TRBV11-1 and TRBJ2-2, with 10 bases lining up with TRBD1. The CDR3 is 17 residues long. J lost 1 base, V lost 4 bases, and 6 bases had no gene match. CDR1 and CDR2 from the germline V gene are SGHAT and FQDESV (reference sequence). The DNA of the CDR3 is TGTGCCAGCAGCTGGGACAGGGGAGGTCTGAACACCGGGGAGCTGTTTTTT. It codes for CASSWDRGGLNTGELFF.

The chain joins TRBV5-4 to TRBJ2-1; D is perhaps TRBD1 (6 bases). Germline lookup yields CDR1 SGHNT and CDR2 YYREEE (reference sequence). V lost 4 bases and J 0 bases, leaving 11 bases between the germline ends. This CDR3 comprises 15 residues. CDR3 region: CASSQDSGSYNEQFF. CDR3 coding DNA: TGTGCCAGCAGCCAGGACAGTGGCTCCTACAATGAGCAGTTCTTC.

This chain joins TRBV15 and TRBJ2-1; tentatively, D is TRBD1 (5 bases). Germline V gene data show CDR1 as LNHNV and CDR2 as YYDKDF (reference sequence). V dropped 5 bases and J dropped 0 bases, with 11 bases sitting between them. The CDR3 is 15 residues long. CDR3 sequence reads: CATSPRRASYNEQFF. The CDR3 nucleotides read TGTGCCACCAGCCCTCGCAGGGCCTCCTACAATGAGCAGTTCTTC.

The rearrangement links TRBV4-1 to TRBJ2-3; TRBD2 agrees at 10 bases. V lost 0 bases, J lost 4 bases, and 7 bases stayed unmatched. Germline V CDR1 and CDR2: MGHRA, YSYEKL. The CDR3 is 17 residues long. The CDR3 DNA follows: TGCGCCAGCAGCCAAGATTGGGGTAGCGGGAGGTCAGATACGCAGTATTTT. Translation: CASSQDWGSGRSDTQYF.

Concerning this clone itself: Other DNA sequences in this sample translate to the same CDR3. V usage is TRBV5-1 and J usage is TRBJ2-7; D unclear. The CDR3 totals 14 residues. V was clipped by 0 bases and J by 1 base, with 8 bases between them. Germline CDR1 is SGHRS and CDR2 is YFSETQ. CDR3 nucleotide sequence: TGCGCCAGCAGCTTGGTTCCTTCGTCCTACGAGCAGTACTTC. The encoded protein is CASSLVPSSYEQYF. The whole variable domain, filled in from reference TRBV5-1 and TRBJ2-7, reads KAGVTQTPRYLIKTRGQQVTLSCSPISGHRSVSWYQQTPGQGLQFLFEYFSETQRNKGNFPGRFSGRQFSNSRSEMNVSTLELGDSALYLCASSLVPSSYEQYFGPGTRLTVT.

The chain couples TRBV6-5 to TRBJ1-1; 7 nucleotides agree with TRBD1. With V trimmed by 5 bases and J by 4 bases, 7 bases remained unmatched. CDR1 MNHEY and CDR2 SVGAGI come from the germline V gene. The CDR3 is made up of 14 amino acids. CDR3 protein: CASSPFTGATEAFF. In DNA, the CDR3 is TGTGCCAGCAGTCCTTTCACAGGGGCCACTGAAGCTTTCTTT.

J is TRBJ2-3 and V is TRBV5-1, with 11 nucleotides matching TRBD2. This CDR3 has 17 residues. Germline trimming cut 5 bases from V and 3 bases from J; bases unmatched to any gene: 11. Germline V lookup: CDR1 SGHRS, CDR2 YFSETQ. The CDR3 DNA reads TGCGCCAGCAGTTGGGCCTTAACTAGCGGGAGAACAGATACGCAGTATTTT. It specifies CASSWALTSGRTDTQYF.